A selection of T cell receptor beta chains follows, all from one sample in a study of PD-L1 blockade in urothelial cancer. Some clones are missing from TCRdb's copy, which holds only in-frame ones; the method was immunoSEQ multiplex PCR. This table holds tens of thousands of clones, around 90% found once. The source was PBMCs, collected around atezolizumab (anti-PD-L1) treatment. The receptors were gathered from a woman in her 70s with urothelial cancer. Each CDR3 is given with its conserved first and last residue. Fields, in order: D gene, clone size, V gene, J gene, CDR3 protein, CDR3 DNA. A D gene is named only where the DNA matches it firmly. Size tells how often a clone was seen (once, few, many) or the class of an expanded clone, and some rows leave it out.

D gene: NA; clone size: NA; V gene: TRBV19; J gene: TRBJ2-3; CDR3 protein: CASRTRGEVTDTQYF; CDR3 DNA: TGTGCCAGTAGAACTCGGGGTGAGGTCACAGATACGCAGTATTTT
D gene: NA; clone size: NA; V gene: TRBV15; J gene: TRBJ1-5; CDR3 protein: CATSSSGAPQHF; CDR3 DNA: TGTGCCACCAGCAGTTCAGGGGCCCCCCAGCATTTT
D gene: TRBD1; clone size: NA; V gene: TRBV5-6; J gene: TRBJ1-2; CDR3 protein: CASSIRDRASYTF; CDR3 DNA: TGTGCCAGCAGCATCCGGGACAGGGCCAGCTACACCTTC
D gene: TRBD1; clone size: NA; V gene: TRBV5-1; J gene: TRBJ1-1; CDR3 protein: CASSDRDRGFTEAFF; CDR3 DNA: TGCGCCAGCAGTGACCGGGACAGGGGGTTCACTGAAGCTTTCTTT
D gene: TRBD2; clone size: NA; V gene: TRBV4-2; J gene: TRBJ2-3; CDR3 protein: CASSPLAGGVVDTQYF; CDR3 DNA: TGTGCCAGCAGCCCCCTAGCGGGAGGAGTTGTAGATACGCAGTATTTT
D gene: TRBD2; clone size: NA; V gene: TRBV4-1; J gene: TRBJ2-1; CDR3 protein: CASSQALTSGGALDEQFF; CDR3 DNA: TGCGCCAGCAGCCAAGCGTTGACTAGCGGGGGGGCACTCGATGAGCAGTTCTTC
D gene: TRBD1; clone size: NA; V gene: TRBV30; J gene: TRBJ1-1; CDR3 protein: CAGQTGTGGTEAFF; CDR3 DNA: TGTGCCGGTCAAACCGGGACAGGGGGCACTGAAGCTTTCTTT
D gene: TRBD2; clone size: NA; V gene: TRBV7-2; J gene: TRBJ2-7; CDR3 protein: CASTLAGGPAQYF; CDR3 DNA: TGTGCCAGCACCCTAGCGGGGGGGCCCGCGCAGTACTTC
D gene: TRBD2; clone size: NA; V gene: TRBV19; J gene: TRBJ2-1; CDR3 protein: CASSVGLAGENEQFF; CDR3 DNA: TGTGCCAGTAGTGTGGGACTAGCGGGGGAAAATGAGCAGTTCTTC
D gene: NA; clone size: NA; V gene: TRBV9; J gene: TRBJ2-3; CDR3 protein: CASSVAGGGRSDTQYF; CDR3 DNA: TGTGCCAGCAGCGTAGCCGGCGGAGGTCGATCAGATACGCAGTATTTT
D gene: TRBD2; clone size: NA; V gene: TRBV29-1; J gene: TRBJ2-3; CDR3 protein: CSALGLAGADTQYF; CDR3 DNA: TGCAGCGCCCTAGGACTAGCGGGAGCAGATACGCAGTATTTT
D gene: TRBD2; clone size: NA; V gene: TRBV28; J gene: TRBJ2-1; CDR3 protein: CASSLGTSGYNEQFF; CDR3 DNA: TGTGCCAGCAGTTTAGGGACTAGCGGATACAATGAGCAGTTCTTC
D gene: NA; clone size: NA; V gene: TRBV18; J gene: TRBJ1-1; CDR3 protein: CASSPPGIGEDTEAFF; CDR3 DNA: TGTGCCAGCTCACCACCAGGGATCGGGGAGGACACTGAAGCTTTCTTT
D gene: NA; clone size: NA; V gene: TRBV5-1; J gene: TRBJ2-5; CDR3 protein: CASSLLRGSQETQYF; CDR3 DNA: TGCGCCAGCAGCTTGCTCAGGGGAAGCCAAGAGACCCAGTACTTC
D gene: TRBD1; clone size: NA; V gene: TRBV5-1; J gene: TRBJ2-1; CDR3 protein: CASSWDRGQGEQFF; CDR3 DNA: TGCGCCAGCAGCTGGGACAGGGGGCAAGGTGAGCAGTTCTTC
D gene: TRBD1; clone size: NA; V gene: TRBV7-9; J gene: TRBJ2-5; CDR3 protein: CASSLGGTGRETQYF; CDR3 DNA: TGTGCCAGCAGCTTAGGAGGGACAGGGAGAGAGACCCAGTACTTC
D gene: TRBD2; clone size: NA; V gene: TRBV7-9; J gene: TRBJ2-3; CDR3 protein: CASSLLLTSGTDTQYF; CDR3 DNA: TGTGCCAGCAGCTTATTGCTCACTAGCGGCACAGATACGCAGTATTTT
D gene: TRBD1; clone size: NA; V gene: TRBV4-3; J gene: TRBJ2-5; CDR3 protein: CASSQDRGQETQYF; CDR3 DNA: TGCGCCAGCAGCCAAGACAGGGGGCAAGAGACCCAGTACTTC
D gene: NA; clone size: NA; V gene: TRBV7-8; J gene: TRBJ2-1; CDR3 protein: CASSLVFSGHRDNEQFF; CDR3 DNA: TGTGCCAGCAGCTTAGTCTTTTCGGGACATCGGGACAATGAGCAGTTCTTC
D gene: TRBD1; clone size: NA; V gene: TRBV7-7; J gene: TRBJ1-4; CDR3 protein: CASSRGTGEKLFF; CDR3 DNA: TGTGCCAGCAGCAGGGGGACAGGCGAAAAACTGTTTTTT
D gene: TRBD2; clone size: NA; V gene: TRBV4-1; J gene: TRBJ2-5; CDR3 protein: CASSQGLAEQETQYF; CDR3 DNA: TGCGCCAGCAGCCAAGGGCTAGCGGAACAAGAGACCCAGTACTTC
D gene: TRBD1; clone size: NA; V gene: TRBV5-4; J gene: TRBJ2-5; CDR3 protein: CASSSRDRQETQYF; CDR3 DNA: TGTGCCAGCAGCTCCCGGGACAGACAAGAGACCCAGTACTTC
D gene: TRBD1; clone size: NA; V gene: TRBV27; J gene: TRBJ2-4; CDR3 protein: CASSWTGKYIQYF; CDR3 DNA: TGTGCCAGCAGTTGGACAGGGAAATACATTCAGTACTTC
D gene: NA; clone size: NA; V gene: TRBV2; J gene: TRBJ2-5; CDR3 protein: CASSEIEETQYF; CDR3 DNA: TGTGCCAGCAGTGAAATCGAGGAGACCCAGTACTTC
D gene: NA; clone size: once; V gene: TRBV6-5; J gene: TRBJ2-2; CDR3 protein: CASSYSTGHTGELFF; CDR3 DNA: TGTGCCAGCAGTTACTCTACAGGGCACACCGGGGAGCTGTTTTTT
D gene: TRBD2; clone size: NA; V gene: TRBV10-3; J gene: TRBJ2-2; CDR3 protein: CAIRSLAGGSNTGELFF; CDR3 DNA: TGTGCCATCAGGAGCCTAGCGGGAGGATCGAACACCGGGGAGCTGTTTTTT
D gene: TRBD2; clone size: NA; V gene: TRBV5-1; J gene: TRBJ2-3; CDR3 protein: CASSEWGGLSDTQYF; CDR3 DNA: TGCGCCAGCAGCGAATGGGGGGGTCTCTCAGATACGCAGTATTTT
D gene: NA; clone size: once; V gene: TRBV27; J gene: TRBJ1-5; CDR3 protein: CASSSPGGLSNQPQHF; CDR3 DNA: TGTGCCAGCAGTTCCCCAGGTGGGTTGAGCAATCAGCCCCAGCATTTT
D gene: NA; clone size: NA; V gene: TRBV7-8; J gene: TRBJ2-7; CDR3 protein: CASSLGSGIYEQYF; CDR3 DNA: TGTGCCAGCAGCTTAGGGTCAGGTATTTACGAGCAGTACTTC
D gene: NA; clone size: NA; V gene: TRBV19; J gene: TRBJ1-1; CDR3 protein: CASKEQGPATEAFF; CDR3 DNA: TGTGCCAGTAAGGAGCAGGGGCCGGCCACTGAAGCTTTCTTT
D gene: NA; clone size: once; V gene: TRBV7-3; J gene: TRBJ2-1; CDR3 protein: CASSLNGGGGNSYNEQFF; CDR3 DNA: TGTGCCAGCAGCTTAAACGGAGGGGGCGGGAACTCCTACAATGAGCAGTTCTTC
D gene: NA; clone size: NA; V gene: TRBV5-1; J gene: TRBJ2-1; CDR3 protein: CASSLASQGTGRNEQFF; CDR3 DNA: TGCGCCAGCAGCTTGGCCAGTCAGGGCACGGGGAGGAATGAGCAGTTCTTC
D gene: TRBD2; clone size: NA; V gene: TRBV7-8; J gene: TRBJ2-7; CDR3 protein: CASSGTSGPRSYEQYF; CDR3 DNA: TGTGCCAGCAGCGGGACTAGCGGGCCGCGGTCCTACGAGCAGTACTTC
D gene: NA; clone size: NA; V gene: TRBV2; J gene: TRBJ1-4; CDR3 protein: CASRGQLNEKLFF; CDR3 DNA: TGTGCCAGCAGAGGACAGCTGAATGAAAAACTGTTTTTT
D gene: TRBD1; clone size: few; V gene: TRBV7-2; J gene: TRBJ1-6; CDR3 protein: CASSLGVDRTLHF; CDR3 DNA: TGTGCCAGCAGCTTAGGGGTGGACAGGACCCTCCACTTT
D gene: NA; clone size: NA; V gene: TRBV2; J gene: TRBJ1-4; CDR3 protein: CASSDPPVHNEKLFF; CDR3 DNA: TGTGCCAGCAGTGACCCGCCGGTCCATAATGAAAAACTGTTTTTT
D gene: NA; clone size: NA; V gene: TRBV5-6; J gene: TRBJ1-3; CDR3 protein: CASSYRGNGNTIYF; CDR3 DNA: TGTGCCAGCAGCTACCGGGGGAACGGAAACACCATATATTTT
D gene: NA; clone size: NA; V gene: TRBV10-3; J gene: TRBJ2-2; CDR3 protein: CAIRGPRGTGELFF; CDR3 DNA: TGTGCCATCAGAGGTCCTAGGGGGACCGGGGAGCTGTTTTTT
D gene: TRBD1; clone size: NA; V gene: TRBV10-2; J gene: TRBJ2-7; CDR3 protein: CASSEGGTGSSYEQYF; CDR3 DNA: TGCGCCAGCAGTGAGGGAGGGACAGGGAGCTCCTACGAGCAGTACTTC
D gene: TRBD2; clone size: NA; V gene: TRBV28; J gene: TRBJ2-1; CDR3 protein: CASRTGLAGGNNEQFF; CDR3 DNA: TGTGCCAGCAGGACGGGACTAGCGGGGGGGAACAATGAGCAGTTCTTC
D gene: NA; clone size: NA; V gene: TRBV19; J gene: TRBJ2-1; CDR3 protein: CASSMIEAGNEQFF; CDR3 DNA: TGTGCCAGTAGTATGATTGAGGCGGGCAATGAGCAGTTCTTC
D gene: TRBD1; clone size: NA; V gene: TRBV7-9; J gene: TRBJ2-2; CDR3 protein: CASSKGQGAGGELFF; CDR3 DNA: TGTGCCAGCAGTAAAGGACAGGGGGCCGGCGGGGAGCTGTTTTTT
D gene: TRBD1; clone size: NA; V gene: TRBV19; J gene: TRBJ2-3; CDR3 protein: CASRLGQGIDTQYF; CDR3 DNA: TGTGCCAGTAGACTGGGACAGGGCATAGATACGCAGTATTTT
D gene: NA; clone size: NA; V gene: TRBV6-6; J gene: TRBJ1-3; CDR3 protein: CASSSQGNTIYF; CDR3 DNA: TGTGCCAGCAGTTCTCAGGGAAACACCATATATTTT
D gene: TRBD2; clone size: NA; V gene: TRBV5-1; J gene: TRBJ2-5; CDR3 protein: CASSWDLAGGRSETQYF; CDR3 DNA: TGCGCCAGCAGCTGGGATCTAGCGGGGGGGCGATCAGAGACCCAGTACTTC
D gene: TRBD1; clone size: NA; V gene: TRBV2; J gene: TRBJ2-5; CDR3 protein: CASTRDRGMETQYF; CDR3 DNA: TGTGCCAGCACTCGGGACAGGGGGATGGAGACCCAGTACTTC